This TCR beta chain was captured in a study of cytomegalovirus exposure and HLA in healthy donors. This CDR3 is built from 14 residues. Primers: 60 Vbeta forward and 13 Jbeta reverse. The data were produced by immunoSEQ multiplex PCR, yet TCRdb's version contains in-frame clones alone and is incomplete. The table lists approximately 140,000 clones, around 80% of them singletons, with about 13% in the top ten. This TCR was sampled from a man aged 35-49 years in good health and CMV-seropositive. Sequencing was carried out using PBMCs. This chain joins TRBV21-1 and TRBJ1-4; the table's D call TRBD1 went unverified against the DNA. TRBV21-1 is termed a pseudogene. CDR3 loop: CASPLQGLHEKLFF. The CDR3 DNA reads as TGTGCCAGCCCCTTACAGGGCTTGCATGAAAAACTGTTTTTT.